This T cell receptor (beta chain) came from a study of control samples from healthy donors and cancer patients. The CDR3 runs to 13 residues. Trimming took off 6 bases at V and 4 bases at J, with 14 bases between the two ends. Germline V CDR1 and CDR2: SGHNT, YYREEE (reference sequence). The data were produced by immunoSEQ multiplex PCR, yet TCRdb's version contains in-frame clones alone and is incomplete. Of some 120,000 clones listed, more than 85% are singletons. This receptor was taken from a man aged 45-65 years with head and neck cancer. Material: PBMCs. This chain joins TRBV5-4 and TRBJ2-7; D gene ambiguous. CDR3 DNA sequence: TGTGCCAGCACCCTGTGGGGATCGTACGAGCAGTACTTC. Translation gives CASTLWGSYEQYF. The full variable domain, completed using reference TRBV5-4 and TRBJ2-7, is ETGVTQSPTHLIKTRGQQVTLRCSSQSGHNTVSWYQQALGQGPQFIFQYYREEENGRGNFPPRFSGLQFPNYSSELNVNALELDDSALYLCASTLWGSYEQYFGPGTRLTVT.